What follows are 23 T cell receptor beta chains derived from one specimen sequenced in a study of spatial heterogeneity in lung cancer. Using its own MiXCR run on the 5' RACE reads, TCRdb lists one record per CDR3 protein. The repertoire has tens of thousands of distinct CDR3 sequences, around 15% of them found once; the top ten carry about 60%. The time point here: sample taken at primary tumor resection. The input for sequencing was PBMCs, taken at surgery. The receptor set was obtained from a male donor with early-stage non-small cell lung cancer.

This clonotype was picked up a small number of times. V is TRBV6-5 and J is TRBJ1-6; 9 bases are shared with TRBD1. J was trimmed by 7 bases and V by 5 bases; bases with no gene match: 6. The CDR3 loop spans 15 amino acids. Per the germline V gene, CDR1 is MNHEY and CDR2 is SVGAGI. The CDR3 loop is CASSTGGRRNSPLHF. The CDR3 nucleotides are TGTGCCAGCAGTACAGGGGGCCGGAGAAATTCACCCCTCCACTTT.

This clonotype has at least ten counts. The chain carries TRBV28 and TRBJ1-6; D uncertain. Germline assignment: CDR1 MDHEN and CDR2 SYDVKM. The CDR3 runs to 15 residues. V was trimmed by 5 bases and J by 4 bases, leaving 12 bases between them. The CDR3 here is CASSPPTEYNSPLHF. CDR3 nucleotide sequence: TGTGCCAGCAGTCCCCCGACGGAATATAATTCACCCCTCCACTTT. Full variable domain (outside the CDR3, taken from reference TRBV28 and TRBJ1-6): DVKVTQSSRYLVKRTGEKVFLECVQDMDHENMFWYRQDPGLGLRLIYFSYDVKMKEKGDIPEGYSVSREKKERFSLILESASTNQTSMYLCASSPPTEYNSPLHFGNGTRLTVT.

In this sample, this clonotype turned up many times. The V call is TRBV3-1, the J call TRBJ2-5; D tentatively reads TRBD1 or TRBD2 (5 bases each). The germline CDR1 and CDR2 sequences are LGHDT and YNNKEL (reference sequence). This CDR3 is built from 13 residues. Between the trimmed V and J ends, which lost 5 bases and 5 bases, there was a span of 12 bases. The CDR3 spells CASSARGGETQYF. The CDR3, as DNA: TGTGCCAGCAGCGCAAGGGGCGGGGAGACCCAGTACTTC.

The rearrangement uses TRBV4-1 and TRBJ1-1; D perhaps matches TRBD1 (6 bases). The V end lost 4 bases, the J end lost 10 bases, and 13 bases lay between the germline ends. Germline lookup yields CDR1 MGHRA and CDR2 YSYEKL. The CDR3 has 12 amino acids. Written as DNA, the CDR3 is TGCGCCAGCAGCCTACAGGGTGCAGGAGCTTTCTTT. Translating it yields CASSLQGAGAFF.

This clonotype was recorded at least ten times. This chain joins TRBV2 and TRBJ2-1, with D possibly matching TRBD1 (6 bases). There are 17 residues in the CDR3. Germline V gene lookup returns CDR1 SNHLY and CDR2 FYNNEI. The ends were cut back, 2 bases at V and 2 bases at J, with 16 bases in the middle. CDR3 amino acids: CASSERAGVGPYNEQFF. The CDR3 DNA sequence: TGTGCCAGCAGTGAACGGGCAGGGGTAGGACCCTACAATGAGCAGTTCTTC.

This clonotype appeared many times. The V gene is TRBV9, the J gene TRBJ2-1; D is unresolved. Germline CDR1 is SGDLS and CDR2 is YYNGEE. Trimming removed 0 bases at V and 0 bases at J, with 7 bases between. The CDR3 runs 15 residues. CDR3 in DNA: TGTGCCAGCAGCGTAGTCGACTTCTCCTACAATGAGCAGTTCTTC. Translating it yields CASSVVDFSYNEQFF.

The chain is built from TRBV9 and TRBJ2-1; TRBD2 matches at 10 bases. Losses at the gene ends were 3 bases for V and 7 bases for J; bases not matched to a gene: 10. The CDR3 runs 16 residues. Germline V gives CDR1 SGDLS, CDR2 YYNGEE. As DNA, the CDR3 is TGTGCCAGCAGCGGACCTAGCGGGAGCCGCGGAAATGAGCAGTTCTTC. Encoded protein: CASSGPSGSRGNEQFF. The full variable domain, with the rest looked up from reference TRBV9 and TRBJ2-1, is DSGVTQTPKHLITATGQRVTLRCSPRSGDLSVYWYQQSLDQGLQFLIQYYNGEERAKGNILERFSAQQFPDLHSELNLSSLELGDSALYFCASSGPSGSRGNEQFFGPGTRLTVL.

This clonotype came up a few times. This chain links TRBV12-3 or TRBV12-4 with TRBJ2-2; D remains unclear. The CDR3 loop spans 13 amino acids. With 10 bases removed from V and 1 base from J, the gap between germline ends came to 10 bases. The CDR3 sequence: CAIGRRNTGELFF. Here the CDR3 DNA reads TGTGCCATCGGACGGCGGAACACCGGGGAGCTGTTTTTT.

This clonotype turned up a few times. V gene TRBV18 combines with J gene TRBJ1-1; D remains unclear. The CDR3 has 15 amino acids. In germline, CDR1 is KGHSH, CDR2 LQKENI. The V and J ends lost 5 bases and 0 bases respectively, with 13 bases between them. As DNA, the CDR3 is TGTGCCAGCTCAGGTACCCCAGTTATGAACACTGAAGCTTTCTTT. Encoded protein: CASSGTPVMNTEAFF.

The chain uses TRBV29-1 and TRBJ2-5; TRBD1 agrees at 9 bases. J was trimmed by 5 bases and V by 2 bases; bases with no gene match: 9. Germline CDR1 reads SQVTM; CDR2 reads ANQGSEA. This CDR3 region has 15 residues. The CDR3 sequence is CSVEWEQGARETQYF. As DNA, the CDR3 is TGCAGCGTTGAATGGGAACAGGGGGCTCGTGAGACCCAGTACTTC.

This clonotype was counted ten times or more. The junction does not match germline at one end; this may be a read error. The chain employs TRBV6-5 and TRBJ2-3; TRBD2 matches 9 bases. CDR3 length equals 16 residues. CDR1 and CDR2 (germline): MNHEY, SVGAGI. CDR3 residues: CASSYSRGTSRDTQYF. The CDR3 region has the DNA TGTGCCAGCAGTTACTCGAGGGGGACTAGCAGAGATACGCAGTATTTT.

A few counts support this clonotype. CDR3 loop: CASSESWGGNEKLFF. Here the CDR3 DNA reads TGTGCCAGCAGTGAATCGTGGGGTGGCAATGAAAAACTGTTTTTT. The chain has TRBV6-1 and TRBJ1-4; no firm D call. The CDR3 length is 15 residues. The V gene lost 2 bases and the J gene lost 5 bases, with 12 bases spanning the gap. The germline V gene encodes CDR1 MNHNS and CDR2 SASEGT.

The chain links TRBV20-1 to TRBJ2-3; 10 positions match TRBD2. The germline CDR1 and CDR2 sequences are DFQATT and SNEGSKA (reference sequence). The CDR3 is 17 amino acids. V lost 1 base, J lost 2 bases, and 9 bases stayed unmatched. The CDR3 protein is CSARAPSGRTVTDTQYF. The CDR3 DNA is TGCAGTGCTAGAGCCCCTAGCGGGAGAACCGTCACAGATACGCAGTATTTT.

The chain has TRBV5-4 and TRBJ2-5, with TRBD2 matching 9 bases. V lost 0 bases, J lost 0 bases, and 9 bases stayed unmatched. Germline CDR1 reads SGHNT; CDR2 reads YYREEE (reference sequence). This CDR3 is built from 18 residues. The CDR3 DNA follows: TGTGCCAGCAGCTTGGGACTAGCGGTCCCCGGGAACCAAGAGACCCAGTACTTC. Protein: CASSLGLAVPGNQETQYF.

This clonotype was recorded at least ten times. The chain is built from TRBV2 and TRBJ1-1; D ambiguous. CDR3 length: 13 amino acids. Germline V lookup: CDR1 SNHLY, CDR2 FYNNEI. Trimming stripped 5 bases from V and 1 base from J, with 8 bases between. Written as DNA, the CDR3 is TGTGCCAGCAGTTTCCCAGGGAACACTGAAGCTTTCTTT. Encoded protein: CASSFPGNTEAFF.

This clonotype was found many times. The chain is built from TRBV4-1 and TRBJ2-1; TRBD2 matches 9 bases. The CDR3 totals 17 residues. The germline gives CDR1 MGHRA, CDR2 YSYEKL. Unmatched junction bases numbered 10, after V lost 0 bases and J lost 7 bases. This CDR3 reads CASSQDPGGGAMNEQFF. DNA for the CDR3: TGCGCCAGCAGCCAAGATCCTGGCGGGGGGGCCATGAATGAGCAGTTCTTC.

The chain uses TRBV7-9 and TRBJ1-1, with D perhaps TRBD1 (5 bases). The CDR3 is 15 amino acids. Trimming stripped 5 bases from V and 4 bases from J, with 17 bases between. Germline CDR1 SEHNR, CDR2 FQNEAQ (reference sequence). CDR3 residues: CASSSRTERGTEAFF. CDR3 sequence (DNA): TGTGCCAGCAGCAGTCGGACGGAAAGGGGCACTGAAGCTTTCTTT.

The chain recombines TRBV6-1 with TRBJ2-3; TRBD2 matches 8 bases. Trimming at V came to 0 bases and at J to 3 bases, leaving 5 bases not matched to a gene. This CDR3 is 16 amino acids long. Germline V gives CDR1 MNHNS, CDR2 SASEGT. CDR3 amino acids: CASSEARLAGTDTQYF. As DNA, the CDR3 is TGTGCCAGCAGTGAAGCGCGGCTAGCGGGTACAGATACGCAGTATTTT.

To note about this clonotype: A read error may explain this, as a much larger clone is one base away. The genes are TRBV3-1 and TRBJ1-2; the D is unclear. This CDR3 is built from 14 residues. Germline loops: CDR1 LGHDT, CDR2 YNNKEL (reference sequence). CDR3 sequence: CASSQDAGSYGFTF. The CDR3 nucleotides read TGTGCCAGCAGCCAAGACGCAGGCTCCTATGGCTTCACCTTC.

This clonotype showed up just a few times. The V call is TRBV18, the J call TRBJ2-3; tentatively, D is TRBD1 or TRBD2 (5 bases each). Germline CDR1 is KGHSH and CDR2 is LQKENI. The CDR3 totals 15 residues. V dropped 0 bases and J dropped 5 bases, with 12 bases sitting between them. The DNA for the CDR3 is TGTGCCAGCTCACCACCGTTGGGGGTTAGAGATACGCAGTATTTT. This gives the protein CASSPPLGVRDTQYF.

The gene calls are TRBV7-8 and TRBJ2-3, with 12 bases aligning to TRBD2. The germline gives CDR1 SGHVS, CDR2 FQNEAQ. CDR3 length: 17 residues. V was clipped by 4 bases and J by 1 base; unmatched bases: 6. CDR3 sequence reads: CASSYWASGGGTDTQYF. The CDR3 bases are TGTGCCAGCAGCTATTGGGCTAGCGGGGGGGGCACAGATACGCAGTATTTT.

This clonotype appeared a few times. J is TRBJ1-2 and V is TRBV5-1; TRBD1 matches at 7 bases. Germline V lookup: CDR1 SGHRS, CDR2 YFSETQ. The CDR3 is 15 residues long. V shed 3 bases and J 6 bases; nucleotides not matched to a gene: 11. The CDR3, as DNA: TGCGCCAGCAGCTCCCGGGACAGCCGGCGGGATGGCTACACCTTC. Translating it yields CASSSRDSRRDGYTF.

This clonotype was recorded a few times. V and J are TRBV4-1 and TRBJ1-3; the match to TRBD1 covers 9 bases. Germline trimming cut 3 bases from V and 2 bases from J; bases unmatched to any gene: 2. The CDR3 is 15 amino acids. CDR1 and CDR2 from the germline V gene are MGHRA and YSYEKL. CDR3 protein: CASSHGQGTGNTIYF. CDR3 in DNA: TGCGCCAGCAGCCACGGACAGGGGACTGGAAACACCATATATTTT.